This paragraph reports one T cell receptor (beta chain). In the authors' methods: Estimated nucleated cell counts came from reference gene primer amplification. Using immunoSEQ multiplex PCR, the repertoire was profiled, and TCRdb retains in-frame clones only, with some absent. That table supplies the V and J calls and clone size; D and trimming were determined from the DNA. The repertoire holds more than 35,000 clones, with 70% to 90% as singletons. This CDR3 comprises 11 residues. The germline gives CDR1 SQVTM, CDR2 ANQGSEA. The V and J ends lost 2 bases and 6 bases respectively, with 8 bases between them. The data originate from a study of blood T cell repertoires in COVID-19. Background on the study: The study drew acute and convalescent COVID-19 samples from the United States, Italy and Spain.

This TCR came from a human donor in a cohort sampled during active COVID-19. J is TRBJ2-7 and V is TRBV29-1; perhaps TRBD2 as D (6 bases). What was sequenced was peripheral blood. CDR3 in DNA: TGCAGCGTTGAATCCGGGGGCGAGCAGTACTTC. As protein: CSVESGGEQYF.